The 10 T cell receptor beta chains in this list originate from one sample, sequenced in a study of regulatory T cells in long-lasting Graves disease. According to the study, TCR beta libraries were built with iRepertoire HTBI primers and CDR3-region Arm-PCR. MiXCR was run by TCRdb on the multiplex PCR reads, yielding one entry per CDR3 protein. The table has some 470,000 distinct CDR3 sequences, 20% to 25% seen once; the top ten hold about 6.6%. The time point: persistent/refractory GD, antithyroid drugs over 5 years with positive TRAb. There was RNA extracted from PBMCs, and the TCR library was made from it. The source was peripheral blood mononuclear cells (PBMCs), collected when the disease was refractory, from a patient treated with antithyroid drugs. The receptors originated from a female donor with Graves disease.

This clonotype has at least ten counts. This chain uses TRBV27 with TRBJ2-7; D unresolved. Germline V lookup: CDR1 MNHEY, CDR2 SMNVEV (reference sequence). V was trimmed by 3 bases and J by 7 bases, leaving 16 bases between them. The CDR3 is made up of 14 amino acids. CDR3 region: CASSFTGEGQEQYF. The CDR3 region has the DNA TGTGCCAGCAGTTTTACTGGGGAAGGTCAGGAGCAGTACTTC.

V gene TRBV6-2 or TRBV6-3 combines with J gene TRBJ2-4; D ambiguous. Trimming removed 0 bases from V and 4 bases from J, with 7 bases in between. The germline gives CDR1 MNHEY, CDR2 SVGEGT. This CDR3 region has 14 residues. The CDR3 DNA reads as TGTGCCAGCAGTTACTCGGGCAGGAAAAACATTCAGTACTTC. Amino acids: CASSYSGRKNIQYF.

This chain joins TRBV24-1 and TRBJ2-4; 8 positions agree with TRBD1. The V and J ends lost 5 bases and 5 bases, in that order; junction bases with no gene match: 7. The V gene's germline CDR1 is KGHDR and CDR2 SFDVKD. The CDR3 is 15 residues long. CDR3 in DNA: TGTGCCACCAGTGCCTCGACAGGGGCCCAAAACATTCAGTACTTC. Amino acid sequence: CATSASTGAQNIQYF.

This chain uses TRBV6-1 with TRBJ2-7; D remains unclear. Germline lookup yields CDR1 MNHNS and CDR2 SASEGT. V was cut by 4 bases and J by 1 base, with 11 bases left in between. The CDR3 is made up of 14 amino acids. CDR3 nucleotides: TGTGCCAGCAGTGGCCCGGGTATATCCTACGAGCAGTACTTC. Protein sequence: CASSGPGISYEQYF.

The sample holds many counts of this clonotype. The chain carries TRBV28 and TRBJ2-2; 10 bases fit TRBD2. The CDR3 is 17 amino acids. Germline loops: CDR1 MDHEN, CDR2 SYDVKM. J lost 2 bases, V lost 3 bases, and 6 bases had no gene match. The CDR3 sequence is CASSLGLAGANTGELFF. CDR3 bases: TGTGCCAGCAGTTTGGGTCTAGCGGGAGCTAACACCGGGGAGCTGTTTTTT. The full variable domain, with the rest looked up from reference TRBV28 and TRBJ2-2, is DVKVTQSSRYLVKRTGEKVFLECVQDMDHENMFWYRQDPGLGLRLIYFSYDVKMKEKGDIPEGYSVSREKKERFSLILESASTNQTSMYLCASSLGLAGANTGELFFGEGSRLTVL.

This clonotype was recorded a few times. The junction differs from germline at one of its ends, possibly a read error. This rearrangement joins TRBV19 to TRBJ2-5; 11 bases agree with TRBD2. Germline V CDR1 and CDR2: LNHDA, SQIVND (reference sequence). This CDR3 contains 18 residues. The CDR3: CASAGLAGGPRKEEAQYF. CDR3 DNA: TGTGCCTCGGCTGGGCTAGCGGGAGGACCACGGAAGGAAGAGGCCCAGTACTTC.

This clonotype was seen many times. The V and J genes are TRBV12-3 or TRBV12-4 and TRBJ1-6; D not resolved. The CDR3 extends over 15 amino acids. Deletions cut 6 bases from V and 7 bases from J, with 16 bases between. CDR3 loop: CASSPTRSDNSPLHF. CDR3 DNA sequence: TGTGCCAGCAGCCCTACACGTAGCGACAATTCACCCCTCCACTTT.

For this clonotype: This may come from a read error, since a much larger clone is one base off. As the CDR3 is not closed by the conserved phenylalanine or tryptophan, this likely results from a read error. The chain joins TRBV5-1 to TRBJ1-1; 10 positions match TRBD1. The V and J ends lost 2 bases and 3 bases, in that order; junction bases with no gene match: 4. This CDR3 comprises 15 residues. Per the germline V gene, CDR1 is SGHRS and CDR2 is YFSETQ. In nucleotides, the CDR3 is TGCGCCAGCAGCTTCTGGGACAGGGGCGACACTGAAGCTTTCTCT. Amino acid sequence: CASSFWDRGDTEAFS.

In its sample, this clonotype was seen many times. This chain joins TRBV28 and TRBJ1-5, with D uncertain. The V gene lost 1 base and the J gene lost 1 base, with 8 bases spanning the gap. This CDR3 comprises 15 residues. Germline CDR1 is MDHEN and CDR2 is SYDVKM. CDR3 residues: CASSLYAESNQPQHF. In nucleotides, the CDR3 is TGTGCCAGCAGTTTATATGCTGAGAGCAATCAGCCCCAGCATTTT.

V and J are TRBV7-9 and TRBJ2-7; D gene ambiguous. The CDR3 runs to 14 residues. The germline V gene has CDR1 SEHNR and CDR2 FQNEAQ (reference sequence). Trimming stripped 5 bases from V and 2 bases from J, with 13 bases between. CDR3 in amino acids: CASSLVGSPYEQYF. DNA of the CDR3: TGTGCCAGCAGCCTAGTGGGGTCCCCCTACGAGCAGTACTTC.